Each of the 12 T cell receptor beta chains below was sequenced from the same sample in a study of T-cell reconstitution after alpha-beta-depleted transplantation in children. Library preparation (for TCRbeta) was performed with unique molecular identifiers. TCRdb analysed the PCR reads with MiXCR anew, one entry per CDR3 protein. Among some 600,000 distinct CDR3 sequences, under 15% were seen once, and the ten largest hold 2.2%. The sequencing used PBMCs, mostly from graft donor cells, collected 360 days after TCRalphabeta/CD19-depleted stem cell transplant. The origin of the receptors is a male patient between 5 and 17 years old who had a stem cell transplant for acute myeloid leukemia, so the T cells may come from the graft donor.

The V gene is TRBV19, the J gene TRBJ2-2, with 8 bases lining up with TRBD1. The CDR3 has 15 amino acids. The germline V gene encodes CDR1 LNHDA and CDR2 SQIVND (reference sequence). The V gene end was trimmed by 11 bases and the J gene end by 4 bases; junction bases not matched to a gene: 12. In nucleotides, the CDR3 is TGTGCCTGCCTTATCAGACAGGGGACCACCGGGGAGCTGTTTTTT. Its translation is CACLIRQGTTGELFF.

The rearrangement uses TRBV24-1 and TRBJ2-1; TRBD2 matches at 13 bases. Germline V gene sequence: CDR1 KGHDR, CDR2 SFDVKD. After removal of 5 bases from V and 0 bases from J, the junction contained 9 bases not matched to a gene. The CDR3 runs to 19 residues. The CDR3 region is CATSVQGLAGPTSYNEQFF. In DNA form, the CDR3 reads TGTGCCACCAGTGTGCAGGGACTAGCGGGACCTACCTCCTACAATGAGCAGTTCTTC.

J is TRBJ2-3 and V is TRBV10-3; tentative D call: TRBD1 (6 bases). V lost 11 bases and J 2 bases, leaving 20 bases between the germline ends. The germline V gene has CDR1 ENHRY and CDR2 SYGVKD. This CDR3 contains 15 residues. CDR3 sequence (DNA): TGTGCCCCCGGATGGACAGTGGGTCCCACAGATACGCAGTATTTT. Amino acids: CAPGWTVGPTDTQYF.

This clonotype occurred many times. V and J are TRBV19 and TRBJ2-5; 7 nucleotides line up with TRBD1. CDR3 length: 15 amino acids. Looked up from germline, CDR1 is LNHDA and CDR2 is SQIVND (reference sequence). The V gene end was trimmed by 6 bases and the J gene end by 4 bases; junction bases not matched to a gene: 11. The CDR3 loop reads CASSSPGGLRETQYF. The CDR3 coding sequence is TGTGCCAGTAGCTCCCCAGGGGGATTGAGAGAGACCCAGTACTTC.

This clonotype was observed at least ten times. DNA for the CDR3: TGTGCCAGCAGCGCCCAGACAGGGTTCACAGATACGCAGTATTTT. Its protein is CASSAQTGFTDTQYF. The V and J genes are TRBV7-2 and TRBJ2-3, with 7 bases identical to TRBD1. The CDR3 spans 15 residues. With V trimmed by 5 bases and J by 2 bases, 7 bases remained unmatched. Germline CDR1 and CDR2: SGHTA and FQGNSA. Full variable domain (rest looked up from reference TRBV7-2 and TRBJ2-3): GAGVSQSPSNKVTEKGKDVELRCDPISGHTALYWYRQSLGQGLEFLIYFQGNSAPDKSGLPSDRFSAERTGGSVSTLTIQRTQQEDSAVYLCASSAQTGFTDTQYFGPGTRLTVL.

Ten or more counts support this clonotype. The J gene is TRBJ2-3, the V gene TRBV6-5; 8 bases align to TRBD1. Germline V lookup: CDR1 MNHEY, CDR2 SVGAGI. Losses at the gene ends were 5 bases for V and 2 bases for J; bases not matched to a gene: 6. The CDR3 contains 15 residues. In DNA, the CDR3 is TGTGCCAGCAGTCCCCGGACAGGGTACACAGATACGCAGTATTTT. Amino acids: CASSPRTGYTDTQYF.

This clonotype was observed a handful of times. The V gene is TRBV12-3 or TRBV12-4, the J gene TRBJ2-5; 9 bases map to TRBD1. The CDR3 contains 15 residues. J gave up 3 bases and V 3 bases, and 5 bases lay outside the gene matches. The CDR3 sequence is CASSLTGTGKETQYF. The CDR3 DNA reads TGTGCCAGCAGTTTGACCGGGACAGGGAAAGAGACCCAGTACTTC.

The gene calls are TRBV4-3 and TRBJ2-7, with 10 bases fitting TRBD1. Trimming removed 5 bases from V and 5 bases from J; junction bases left unmatched: 24. There are 20 residues in the CDR3. The V gene's germline CDR1 is LGHNA and CDR2 YSLEER. This chain's CDR3 is CASSLWDRGKGLGLENEQYF. The DNA for the CDR3 is TGCGCCAGCAGCTTATGGGACAGGGGTAAAGGGTTGGGACTAGAAAACGAGCAGTACTTC.

The CDR3 DNA sequence: TGTACCATCAGTTTAGCGCACGTAACAGGGGGCGCCGAGTCCTACGAGCAGTACTTC. This gives the protein CTISLAHVTGGAESYEQYF. The gene calls are TRBV12-3 or TRBV12-4 and TRBJ2-7; the match to TRBD1 covers 9 bases. The CDR3 runs 19 residues.

This clonotype was recorded many times. The chain carries TRBV20-1 and TRBJ2-7; 12 positions match TRBD2. V lost 6 bases to trimming and J lost 2 bases; unmatched junction nucleotides: 2. The CDR3 sequence is 13 residues long. The germline CDR1 and CDR2 sequences are DFQATT and SNEGSKA (reference sequence). This CDR3 is CSARLAGAYEQYF. The CDR3 nucleotides read TGCAGTGCCCGACTAGCGGGAGCCTACGAGCAGTACTTC.

In this sample, this clonotype turned up a few times. V is TRBV29-1 and J is TRBJ1-4; weak D call: TRBD1 (6 bases). The ends were cut back, 6 bases at V and 13 bases at J, with 30 bases in the middle. Germline CDR1 is SQVTM and CDR2 is ANQGSEA. The CDR3 runs to 16 residues. CDR3 bases: TGCAGCGTGACCGGTGAGCGGGCCTCCCCACAGGGAAGACTGTTTTTT. Its translation: CSVTGERASPQGRLFF.

This clonotype occurred a few times. The rearrangement links TRBV12-3 or TRBV12-4 to TRBJ1-4, with unresolved D. V lost 3 bases and J lost 5, with 4 bases in between. CDR3 length equals 12 residues. The CDR3 region has the DNA TGTGCCAGCAGTTTCCTGAATGAAAAACTGTTTTTT. Its protein product is CASSFLNEKLFF.